This T cell receptor beta chain came from a study of blood T cell repertoires in COVID-19. Study details: The United States, Italy and Spain supplied acute and convalescent COVID-19 samples. T cells, B-cell-depleted T cells, or PBMCs provided the cDNA or gDNA that served as material.

Seattle's cohort entered during active infection and was followed longitudinally. Under the authors' procedure: Amplification of reference gene primers provided the estimated nucleated cell counts. The assay was immunoSEQ multiplex PCR, and TCRdb's table has in-frame clones only and misses some. V and J calls plus clone size are reproduced from that table; the DNA served to infer D and trimming. The table shows 150,000 or so clones, with 80% to 90% occurring only once. The sequence came from a man between 18 and 35 years old with COVID-19, enrolled during active disease. The source material was peripheral blood.

In DNA form, the CDR3 reads TGCGCCAGCAGCTCGGGATCCGGGAACACCGGGGAGCTGTTTTTT. It codes for CASSSGSGNTGELFF. The chain uses TRBV4-3 and TRBJ2-2; a possible D gene is TRBD2 (5 bases). This CDR3 spans 15 amino acids. Germline CDR1 and CDR2: LGHNA and YSLEER. The V and J ends lost 5 bases and 1 base respectively, with 11 bases between them.